The entry below gives a single T cell receptor (beta chain) sequence along with its context. Its antigen is as yet unknown. These data originate in a study of shared clonotypes between healthy human individuals. Overall study findings and caveats: Sorted-subset sequencing, rarefaction showed, was incomplete despite large depth.

CDR1 is ENHRY and CDR2 is SYGVKD in the germline V gene. The CDR3 length is 9 residues. Trimming took off 8 bases at V and 10 bases at J, with 7 bases between the two ends. Across several immunoSEQ plates, the genomic DNA of each subset was split evenly. Under the authors' procedure: Filtering differed, since immunoSEQ gave only junction sequences and no quality scores. TCRdb's table, derived via immunoSEQ multiplex PCR, lists solely in-frame clones and lacks some. The D gene and trimming were derived from the DNA, and the V and J assignments and clone size from that table. Of 600,000 to 700,000 clones detected, around 78% appear once; the ten largest clones hold around 2%.

The source material was memory CD4+ T cells sorted from blood. Subset specified: CD45RA-negative fraction. The chain is built from TRBV10-3 and TRBJ2-3, with D unclear. The source is a woman in her 30s in good health. The CDR3: CAIGTPQYF. DNA for the CDR3: TGTGCCATCGGCACCCCGCAGTATTTT.